This T cell receptor (beta chain) was captured in a study of cytotoxic CD8 clonotypes in ibrutinib-treated CLL. Study-level points and caveats: Investigators sampled sustained-remission and progressing patients at differing times.

As concerns this clone: Its antigen is unidentified.

The repertoire was sequenced with immunoSEQ multiplex PCR; TCRdb's copy has only in-frame clones and lacks some. The data contain about 21,000 clones, 74% of them seen just once; the ten biggest clones take up 26%. The CDR3 covers 13 residues. CDR1 is SQVTM and CDR2 is ANQGSEA in the germline V gene. J was trimmed by 3 bases and V by 1 base; bases with no gene match: 3. The clonotype originates from a human donor with chronic lymphocytic leukemia. This chain joins TRBV29-1 and TRBJ2-7; TRBD1 aligns across 7 bases. The material sequenced was PBMCs, taken before ibrutinib treatment. In DNA, the CDR3 is TGCAGCGTTGAAGGCCACAGGGGCTACGAGCAGTACTTC. It translates to CSVEGHRGYEQYF.